A selection of T cell receptor beta chains follows, all from one sample in a study of blood T cell repertoires in COVID-19. The data were produced by immunoSEQ multiplex PCR, yet TCRdb's version contains in-frame clones alone and is incomplete. The repertoire has 250,000 to 350,000 clones, about nine tenths of them found once; the top ten carry about 2%. The sample comprised peripheral blood. These receptor sequences come from a man aged 18 to 29 with active or convalescent COVID-19. CDR3s include the opening cysteine and the closing phenylalanine or tryptophan. The order of the fields is CDR3 DNA, CDR3 protein, V gene, clone size, J gene, D gene. The D gene is left open where the match is weak. A row's size may be missing; if present it is once, few, many or a size class.

DNA: TGTGCCAGCAGTTTAAGACTATGGACGGCTAGCACAGATACGCAGTATTTT
CDR3: CASSLRLWTASTDTQYF
V: TRBV27
size: -
J: TRBJ2-3
D: -

DNA: TGTGCCAGCAGCCCTCCCAGGGGGTTTAGTGGGGCCAACGTCCTGACTTTC
CDR3: CASSPPRGFSGANVLTF
V: TRBV3-1/TRBV3-2
size: -
J: TRBJ2-6
D: TRBD1

DNA: TGTGCCAGCAGCTTACAGGGGGCACCCACAGATACGCAGTATTTT
CDR3: CASSLQGAPTDTQYF
V: TRBV7-2
size: -
J: TRBJ2-3
D: TRBD1

DNA: TGCGCCAGCAGTGAAAGGGACAGGGGGCCGCCTGAAGCTTTCTTT
CDR3: CASSERDRGPPEAFF
V: TRBV10-2
size: -
J: TRBJ1-1
D: TRBD1

DNA: TGTGCCACCAGTATCGGTTACACAGATACGCAGTATTTT
CDR3: CATSIGYTDTQYF
V: TRBV15
size: -
J: TRBJ2-3
D: -

DNA: TGTGCCAGCAGCCAGGTGGTGGATGGGTTCCACGAGCAGTACTTC
CDR3: CASSQVVDGFHEQYF
V: TRBV7-9
size: many
J: TRBJ2-7
D: -

DNA: TGTGCCAGCAGTCGCCCACAGGGTCCTGAAGCTTTCTTT
CDR3: CASSRPQGPEAFF
V: TRBV6-5
size: -
J: TRBJ1-1
D: -

DNA: TGTGCCAGCTTCGGTCCAGATACGCAGTATTTT
CDR3: CASFGPDTQYF
V: TRBV28
size: few
J: TRBJ2-3
D: -

DNA: TGTGCCAGCAGTTCCGTCGGGGCCTGGGAGGGGGATACGCAGTATTTT
CDR3: CASSSVGAWEGDTQYF
V: TRBV27
size: -
J: TRBJ2-3
D: TRBD2

DNA: TGTGCCACCAGTGACAGACCCAGGGCAGGGAACAATGAGCAGTTCTTC
CDR3: CATSDRPRAGNNEQFF
V: TRBV24-1
size: once
J: TRBJ2-1
D: -

DNA: TGTGCCAGCAGCGCCGGAGGGACCAGTAGGCGGTACTATGGCTACACCTTC
CDR3: CASSAGGTSRRYYGYTF
V: TRBV7-2
size: -
J: TRBJ1-2
D: -

DNA: TGTGCCAGCAGACCTCTTGGGCCAGGGGAAGGTGGCATTACGCAGTATTTT
CDR3: CASRPLGPGEGGITQYF
V: TRBV19
size: -
J: TRBJ2-3
D: -

DNA: TGTGCCAGCAGGAGGGATAATGTGCAGCCCCAGCATTTT
CDR3: CASRRDNVQPQHF
V: TRBV6-5
size: once
J: TRBJ1-5
D: -

DNA: TGCGCCAGCAGCTTGGCCTTGGACGGGACCTACGAGCAGTACTTC
CDR3: CASSLALDGTYEQYF
V: TRBV5-1
size: -
J: TRBJ2-7
D: -

DNA: TGTGCCATCAGTGTGGGACAGGGGGCGGTTGAGCAGTACTTC
CDR3: CAISVGQGAVEQYF
V: TRBV10-3
size: -
J: TRBJ2-7
D: TRBD1

DNA: TGTGCCAGCAGTATTGTATATGGCGGTGGGACCCAGTACTTC
CDR3: CASSIVYGGGTQYF
V: TRBV7-9
size: -
J: TRBJ2-5
D: -

DNA: TGTGCCAGTAGTTCGGGACAGCTCTACGAGCAGTACTTC
CDR3: CASSSGQLYEQYF
V: TRBV19
size: -
J: TRBJ2-7
D: TRBD1

DNA: TGTGCCAGCAGTGATGGGATCCCAGGGCTCTATTCCGAAGCTTTCTTT
CDR3: CASSDGIPGLYSEAFF
V: TRBV6-1
size: -
J: TRBJ1-1
D: -

DNA: TGTGCCAGCAGTGCCCTTGGGACTGTTTCTGGGGCCAACGTCCTGACTTTC
CDR3: CASSALGTVSGANVLTF
V: TRBV28
size: few
J: TRBJ2-6
D: -

DNA: TGCGCCAGCAGCCCGCAGTTGAGGCAAGAGACCCAGTACTTC
CDR3: CASSPQLRQETQYF
V: TRBV10-2
size: -
J: TRBJ2-5
D: -

DNA: TGTGCCAGCACAGGAGGGGATTCACCCCTCCACTTT
CDR3: CASTGGDSPLHF
V: TRBV6-5
size: -
J: TRBJ1-6
D: -

DNA: TGTGCCACAGGGACAGGACTTCAGCCCCAGCATTTT
CDR3: CATGTGLQPQHF
V: TRBV2
size: -
J: TRBJ1-5
D: TRBD1

DNA: TGTGCCATCAGTGAGAGGACAGACTATGGCTACACCTTC
CDR3: CAISERTDYGYTF
V: TRBV10-3
size: -
J: TRBJ1-2
D: -

DNA: TGTGCCAGCAATACCGGACAGTACGGCGAGCAGTACTTC
CDR3: CASNTGQYGEQYF
V: TRBV6-6
size: -
J: TRBJ2-7
D: -

DNA: TGTGCCAGCAGCGTAGTTGGCGGCGGAAGTCACAATGAGCAGTTCTTC
CDR3: CASSVVGGGSHNEQFF
V: TRBV9
size: -
J: TRBJ2-1
D: -

DNA: TGTGCCAGCAGCTTTCAGAGGGTGCGTGAGACCCAGTACTTC
CDR3: CASSFQRVRETQYF
V: TRBV11-2
size: -
J: TRBJ2-5
D: -

DNA: TGTGCCAGCAGCGTACGGACAGGATTAGCCACAGATACGCAGTATTTT
CDR3: CASSVRTGLATDTQYF
V: TRBV7-9
size: -
J: TRBJ2-3
D: TRBD1

DNA: TGTGCCAGCAGCGGGGACAGGGGGGCCACCCCAACTAATGAAAAACTGTTTTTT
CDR3: CASSGDRGATPTNEKLFF
V: TRBV9
size: -
J: TRBJ1-4
D: TRBD1

DNA: TGTGCCAGCAAAAAAAGCGGGAGTTGGGGGGAAAAACTGTTTTTT
CDR3: CASKKSGSWGEKLFF
V: TRBV6-5
size: -
J: TRBJ1-4
D: -

DNA: TGTGCCAGCAGAATAGGTCGCAGGGCAGAGACCCAGTACTTC
CDR3: CASRIGRRAETQYF
V: TRBV28
size: -
J: TRBJ2-5
D: -

DNA: TGCGCCAGCAGCTTGGGACAGAACGATGGTGAAAAACTGTTTTTT
CDR3: CASSLGQNDGEKLFF
V: TRBV5-1
size: -
J: TRBJ1-4
D: -

DNA: TGCGCCAGCAGCCCAGGGACAGTTACCTATGGCTACACCTTC
CDR3: CASSPGTVTYGYTF
V: TRBV5-1
size: -
J: TRBJ1-2
D: TRBD1

DNA: TGTGCCAGCAGCCCCCGGGTACTAGCGGGATTGAACACCGGGGAGCTGTTTTTT
CDR3: CASSPRVLAGLNTGELFF
V: TRBV11-2
size: -
J: TRBJ2-2
D: TRBD2

DNA: TGTGCCAGCTCACCAGGACAGGGGGTGGACGAGCAGTACTTC
CDR3: CASSPGQGVDEQYF
V: TRBV18
size: -
J: TRBJ2-7
D: TRBD1